This T cell receptor beta chain derives from a study of cytomegalovirus exposure and HLA in healthy donors. The study ran its PCR with 60 Vbeta and 13 Jbeta primers. Only in-frame clones appear in the TCRdb table, and some are missing; sequencing was by immunoSEQ multiplex PCR. The sample has hundreds of thousands of clones; around four fifths are singletons. The sample holds a few counts of this clone. The antigen is not known. Regarding donors, all were healthy bone marrow donors. The CDR3 has 16 amino acids. Trimming pared 3 bases from V and 0 bases from J, leaving 15 bases between. Germline lookup yields CDR1 LGHNA and CDR2 YSLEER. General study findings and limits: Later, an analysis found that common viral pathogens appeared to be linked with several of the most significant clusters. Later analysis revealed greater clonal expansion in HLA-associated TCR beta chains than in equally common others.

Input material: PBMCs. This TCR came from a woman in her thirties or forties in good health and CMV-seronegative. The chain has TRBV4-3 and TRBJ2-7, with D maybe TRBD2 (6 bases). For the CDR3, the DNA is TGCGCCAGCAGCCACTCCCCCGCGGGGAGCTCCTACGAGCAGTACTTC. Amino acids: CASSHSPAGSSYEQYF.